The 20 T cell receptor beta chains presented below share a single source sample, sequenced in a study of chemoradiotherapy in HPV16-positive cancers. Sequencing used immunoSEQ multiplex PCR; TCRdb keeps in-frame clones, though not all of them. Of about 8,900 clones listed, 91% are singletons. The sequenced sample was blood, obtained from a patient who underwent chemoradiotherapy. The receptors come from a human donor with HPV-associated anogenital cancer.

V is TRBV6-1 and J is TRBJ1-2; weak D call: TRBD1 (5 bases). This CDR3 comprises 15 residues. Trimming removed 7 bases at V and 4 bases at J, with 19 bases between. CDR1 and CDR2 (germline): MNHNS, SASEGT. Here the CDR3 DNA reads TGTGCCAGCATTAACATAGGGGCCTTCCTCTATGGCTACACCTTC. Translated, it gives CASINIGAFLYGYTF.

This chain joins TRBV6-6 and TRBJ2-7; 8 nucleotides match TRBD2. The CDR3 totals 16 residues. Trimming took 0 bases from V and 3 from J; bases not matched to a gene: 7. From germline, CDR1 is MNHNY and CDR2 SVGAGI (reference sequence). CDR3 loop: CASSYSGSGVIYEQYV. CDR3 nucleotide sequence: TGTGCCAGCAGTTACTCGGGTAGCGGGGTGATCTACGAGCAGTACGTC.

This chain joins TRBV27 and TRBJ1-1; the D is unclear. The CDR3 is made up of 13 amino acids. Per germline, CDR1 MNHEY and CDR2 SMNVEV (reference sequence). Trimming took 4 bases from V and 4 from J, leaving 10 bases between them. The DNA of the CDR3 is TGTGCCAGCAGTTCCCGTGGGGTCACTGAAGCTTTCTTT. Translated, it gives CASSSRGVTEAFF.

The J gene is TRBJ1-6, the V gene TRBV7-2; the D gene is possibly TRBD1 (6 bases). The V gene lost 5 bases and the J gene lost 5 bases, with 13 bases spanning the gap. CDR3 length: 15 residues. Per the germline V gene, CDR1 is SGHTA and CDR2 is FQGNSA. Here the CDR3 reads CASSVLRTDNSPLHF. The CDR3 DNA is TGTGCCAGCAGCGTACTTAGGACAGATAATTCACCCCTCCACTTT.

This rearrangement joins TRBV5-4 to TRBJ2-1; a possible D gene is TRBD1 (6 bases). From germline, CDR1 is SGHNT and CDR2 YYREEE (reference sequence). With 5 bases removed from V and 4 bases from J, the gap between germline ends came to 10 bases. The CDR3 runs to 13 residues. CDR3: CASRGTGYNEQFF. For the CDR3, the DNA is TGTGCCAGCAGAGGAACAGGGTACAATGAGCAGTTCTTC.

The V call is TRBV7-2, the J call TRBJ2-5, with 7 nucleotides matching TRBD2. Germline V CDR1 and CDR2: SGHTA, FQGNSA. The CDR3 length is 15 residues. V shed 2 bases, J shed 5 bases, and the junction held 8 bases outside the gene matches. The DNA of the CDR3 is TGTGCCAGCAGCTTACTCCGCGGGGGAGGGGAGACCCAGTACTTC. It specifies CASSLLRGGGETQYF.

The chain recombines TRBV7-2 with TRBJ1-6; TRBD1 is a possible D gene (5 bases). The germline V gene encodes CDR1 SGHTA and CDR2 FQGNSA. Trimming removed 2 bases from V and 9 bases from J, with 11 bases in between. This CDR3 is 14 amino acids long. The CDR3 spells CASSLQGIVSPLHF. The CDR3 nucleotides read TGTGCCAGCAGCTTACAGGGTATAGTTTCACCCCTCCACTTT.

The CDR3 reads CATTGRDRGYEQYF. The CDR3 coding sequence is TGTGCCACCACTGGACGGGACAGGGGCTACGAGCAGTACTTC. The chain uses TRBV6-6 and TRBJ2-7; 10 bases line up with TRBD1. The ends lost 10 bases at V and 3 bases at J; junction bases unmatched: 9. CDR3 length: 14 amino acids. Per germline, CDR1 MNHNY and CDR2 SVGAGI (reference sequence).

This chain joins TRBV2 and TRBJ1-2; 8 nucleotides match TRBD1. CDR3 length equals 15 residues. Trimming removed 6 bases from V and 4 bases from J; junction bases left unmatched: 10. Germline V gene data show CDR1 as SNHLY and CDR2 as FYNNEI. CDR3 residues: CASSDRGQIIYGYTF. The CDR3 coding sequence is TGTGCCAGCAGCGACAGGGGCCAAATTATCTATGGCTACACCTTC.

This clone is a singleton in its sample. The J gene is TRBJ1-1, the V gene TRBV7-9, with TRBD1 matching over 7 bases. The CDR3 covers 15 residues. Per germline, CDR1 SEHNR and CDR2 FQNEAQ (reference sequence). Germline trimming cut 1 base from V and 1 base from J; bases unmatched to any gene: 3. CDR3 in amino acids: CASSLGDSRNTEAFF. CDR3 in DNA: TGTGCCAGCAGCTTAGGGGACAGTCGGAACACTGAAGCTTTCTTT.

The chain joins TRBV2 to TRBJ2-5; 9 bases line up with TRBD1. Trimming at V came to 8 bases and at J to 5 bases, leaving 15 bases not matched to a gene. This CDR3 has 16 amino acids. Germline CDR1 reads SNHLY; CDR2 reads FYNNEI. CDR3 in amino acids: CASSSSLGQGGETQYF. The CDR3 bases are TGTGCCAGCTCCAGCTCGCTGGGACAGGGTGGGGAGACCCAGTACTTC.

CDR3 coding DNA: TGTGCCAGCAGTTACTCGTTCACGAACACTGAAGCTTTCTTT. This gives the protein CASSYSFTNTEAFF. V and J are TRBV6-5 and TRBJ1-1; D is uncertain. This CDR3 contains 14 residues. V was trimmed by 0 bases and J by 1 base, leaving 6 bases between them. CDR1 MNHEY and CDR2 SVGAGI come from the germline V gene.

The genes are TRBV9 and TRBJ2-7; 9 bases align to TRBD1. The CDR3 covers 17 residues. Germline assignment: CDR1 SGDLS and CDR2 YYNGEE. V lost 3 bases to trimming and J lost 5 bases; unmatched junction nucleotides: 15. The chain's CDR3 is CASSAGTGLGPGDEQYF. DNA of the CDR3: TGTGCCAGCAGCGCCGGGACAGGGTTGGGCCCGGGCGACGAGCAGTACTTC.

Judged by abundance, this clone is large (0.1 to 1%). The rearrangement joins TRBV9 to TRBJ2-2; D gene ambiguous. Germline CDR1 is SGDLS and CDR2 is YYNGEE. The CDR3 contains 17 residues. V was pared by 5 bases and J by 1 base, with 18 bases between. CDR3 in amino acids: CASSPRIGDLNTGELFF. CDR3 DNA sequence: TGTGCCAGCAGTCCCAGGATTGGGGATCTGAACACCGGGGAGCTGTTTTTT.

CDR3 coding DNA: TGTGCCAGCAGCTTAGATGCAGGGATCTATGGCTACACCTTC. It encodes CASSLDAGIYGYTF. This chain uses TRBV7-2 with TRBJ1-2; tentative D call: TRBD1 (5 bases). Germline CDR1 reads SGHTA; CDR2 reads FQGNSA. V shed 1 base and J shed 4 bases, with 10 bases lying between them. This CDR3 has 14 amino acids.

The chain recombines TRBV4-3 with TRBJ2-2, with 7 bases aligning to TRBD2. There are 18 residues in the CDR3. J gave up 1 base and V 0 bases, and 8 bases lay outside the gene matches. In germline, CDR1 is LGHNA, CDR2 YSLEER. Here the CDR3 DNA reads TGCGCCAGCAGCCAAGAAGTGCTAGCGGTACTGAACACCGGGGAGCTGTTTTTT. It is translated as CASSQEVLAVLNTGELFF.

J is TRBJ2-1 and V is TRBV13; D unresolved. CDR3 length: 12 amino acids. Germline V lookup: CDR1 PRHDT, CDR2 FYEKMQ (reference sequence). Trimming removed 4 bases at V and 5 bases at J, with 6 bases between. The CDR3 loop reads CASSWTNNEQFF. CDR3 DNA sequence: TGTGCCAGCAGCTGGACGAACAATGAGCAGTTCTTC.

The V and J genes are TRBV2 and TRBJ2-4; D is uncertain. Germline V gives CDR1 SNHLY, CDR2 FYNNEI. The CDR3 is made up of 12 amino acids. Deletions cut 4 bases from V and 2 bases from J, with 3 bases between. The CDR3 loop is CASSVTKNIQYF. The DNA for the CDR3 is TGTGCCAGCAGTGTTACCAAAAACATTCAGTACTTC.

V gene TRBV5-4 combines with J gene TRBJ1-1; D is unresolved. The CDR3 loop spans 15 amino acids. Germline V gene sequence: CDR1 SGHNT, CDR2 YYREEE (reference sequence). V lost 4 bases to trimming and J lost 0 bases, with 13 bases between them. CDR3 nucleotides: TGTGCCAGCAGCGGGTCCACTTTTATGAACACTGAAGCTTTCTTT. Encoded protein: CASSGSTFMNTEAFF.

The rearrangement links TRBV5-4 to TRBJ1-2; D is unresolved. Germline assignment: CDR1 SGHNT and CDR2 YYREEE (reference sequence). The CDR3 is 14 amino acids. The germline V and J ends were trimmed by 2 bases and 0 bases, with 8 bases remaining between them. The CDR3 sequence is CASSFEGANYGYTF. DNA for the CDR3: TGTGCCAGCAGCTTTGAGGGCGCTAACTATGGCTACACCTTC.